The 8 T cell receptor beta chains below all came from one sample that was sequenced in a study of human T cells and chemical hapten exposure. Time point specified: pre-sensitization, week 0. Treatment here: therapeutic diphenylcyclopropenone sensitization with weekly scalp DPC. TCRdb recomputed calls from the RACE reads with MiXCR, one row per CDR3 protein. This table has fewer than 300,000 distinct CDR3 sequences, approximately 8.6% appearing once. Material: whole blood, obtained in connection with sensitization to the hapten diphenylcyclopropenone (DPC). The receptors derive from a woman aged 40 to 50 with alopecia areata. Some clones in this sample may be carry-over from other donors' samples.

There are a few counts of this clonotype. The V and J genes are TRBV7-2 and TRBJ1-6; D is possibly TRBD1 (5 bases). This CDR3 has 16 residues. Deletions cut 5 bases from V and 5 bases from J, with 16 bases between. Germline CDR1 reads SGHTA; CDR2 reads FQGNSA. The DNA for the CDR3 is TGTGCCAGCAGCAGGGACCGGGCTCTCAATAATTCACCCCTCCACTTT. Its protein is CASSRDRALNNSPLHF.

This clonotype has at least ten counts. The chain uses TRBV29-1 and TRBJ2-1, with D tentatively TRBD1 (6 bases). V lost 6 bases, J lost 7 bases, and 13 bases lay in between. Germline CDR1 and CDR2: SQVTM and ANQGSEA. The CDR3 contains 12 residues. The CDR3 bases are TGCAGCGTCGCACTTGACAGGAATGAGCAGTTCTTC. Its translation: CSVALDRNEQFF.

CDR3 protein: CASSTPGTLNYNEQFF. The CDR3 bases are TGTGCCAGCAGCACCCCCGGGACGCTAAACTACAATGAGCAGTTCTTC. The genes are TRBV7-8 and TRBJ2-1; D may match TRBD1 or TRBD2 (5 bases each). The CDR3 is made up of 16 amino acids. Germline V lookup: CDR1 SGHVS, CDR2 FQNEAQ. V shed 5 bases and J shed 3 bases, with 17 bases lying between them.

This clonotype turned up a few times. The V gene is TRBV2, the J gene TRBJ2-2, with unresolved D. The CDR3 runs to 12 residues. Between the trimmed V and J ends, which lost 5 bases and 8 bases, there was a span of 9 bases. The germline V gene has CDR1 SNHLY and CDR2 FYNNEI. CDR3 coding DNA: TGTGCCAGCAGTCCGGTGGGGGGGGAGCTGTTTTTT. Translation gives CASSPVGGELFF.

V and J are TRBV28 and TRBJ2-7, with TRBD2 matching over 11 bases. Trimming removed 4 bases from V and 4 bases from J; junction bases left unmatched: 6. Germline CDR1 reads MDHEN; CDR2 reads SYDVKM. The CDR3 is 15 residues long. The CDR3 protein is CASSSIAGGGYEQYF. The CDR3 region has the DNA TGTGCCAGCAGTTCGATAGCGGGAGGGGGGTACGAGCAGTACTTC.

This clonotype was counted a few times. The rearrangement joins TRBV5-1 to TRBJ1-1, with TRBD1 matching 9 bases. The trim removed 5 bases at V and 5 bases at J, leaving 7 bases unmatched. Looked up from germline, CDR1 is SGHRS and CDR2 is YFSETQ. The CDR3 totals 14 residues. The CDR3 sequence is CASRGQGQWTEAFF. In DNA, the CDR3 is TGCGCCAGCAGGGGACAGGGTCAGTGGACTGAAGCTTTCTTT.

The chain couples TRBV7-2 to TRBJ2-5; either TRBD1 or TRBD2 may fit D (5 bases each). The CDR3 contains 14 residues. Germline-derived CDR1 and CDR2 are SGHTA and FQGNSA. Trimming left V 4 bases short and J 8 bases short, with 17 bases between. CDR3 nucleotide sequence: TGTGCCAGCAGCTACTCCCCCGGGGCCAACACCCAGTACTTC. Translating it yields CASSYSPGANTQYF.

This clonotype came up many times. The gene calls are TRBV3-1 and TRBJ1-2; TRBD1 is a possible D gene (6 bases). The CDR3 sequence is 14 residues long. Trimming removed 0 bases at V and 4 bases at J, with 9 bases between. Per the germline V gene, CDR1 is LGHDT and CDR2 is YNNKEL (reference sequence). CDR3 loop: CASSQDRGSYGYTF. The CDR3 DNA is TGTGCCAGCAGCCAAGACAGGGGAAGCTATGGCTACACCTTC.